This TCR beta chain was obtained from a study of blood T cell repertoires in COVID-19. Whole-study context: Spain, Italy and the United States supplied samples that represented acute and convalescent COVID-19.

Produced via immunoSEQ multiplex PCR; TCRdb's table is partial and in-frame only. The table shows approximately 220,000 clones, with around 83% occurring only once. This clone turned up a few times. V lost 3 bases, J lost 8 bases, and 10 bases stayed unmatched. Per germline, CDR1 SGDLS and CDR2 YYNGEE. CDR3 length: 15 amino acids. This chain connects TRBV9 to TRBJ1-4, with TRBD1 matching over 7 bases. Sequencing was carried out using PBMCs or T cells enriched from blood (not recorded which). The receptor was isolated from a woman aged 40 to 55 with acute COVID-19. The CDR3 reads CASSAAGGTGEKLFF. CDR3 sequence (DNA): TGTGCCAGCAGCGCGGCAGGGGGTACAGGGGAAAAACTGTTTTTT.